This TCR beta chain originates from a study of blood T cell repertoires in COVID-19. In the study overall: COVID-19 samples collected from the United States, Italy and Spain covered acute and convalescent phases. T cells, B-cell-depleted T cells, or PBMCs provided the cDNA or gDNA that served as material.

Turning to this clone: At one of its ends the junction is not consistent with the germline gene, which may arise from a read error. Other DNA sequences in the sample encode the same CDR3.

Under the authors' procedure: Reference gene primer amplification gave nucleated cell count estimates. Sequencing used immunoSEQ multiplex PCR; TCRdb keeps in-frame clones, though not all of them. Clone size and the V and J calls come from that table; the DNA yielded D and trimming. Of roughly 67,000 clones listed, 75% to 85% are singletons. The CDR3 extends over 15 amino acids. Per the germline V gene, CDR1 is MGHRA and CDR2 is YSYEKL. The sequencing sample was made of peripheral blood. This receptor was obtained from a man between 50 and 59 years old with acute or convalescent COVID-19. The rearrangement uses TRBV4-1 and TRBJ1-6; D possibly corresponds to TRBD1 (6 bases). CDR3 nucleotides: TGCGCCAGTAGCCAAGACGGACAGTATAATTCACCCCTCCACTTT. Translated, it gives CASSQDGQYNSPLHF.